This T cell receptor (beta chain) was identified during a study of blood T cell repertoires in COVID-19. Study-wide background: Both acute and convalescent COVID-19 samples were obtained from the United States, Italy and Spain.

V shed 5 bases, J shed 10 bases, and the junction held 11 bases outside the gene matches. The germline V gene encodes CDR1 MNHEY and CDR2 SMNVEV (reference sequence). The CDR3 has 14 amino acids. The participants were between about 18 and 90 years old and came from about two dozen US areas. TCRdb keeps only in-frame clones here, not all; method: immunoSEQ multiplex PCR. The sample yields 220,000 or so clones, around 89% seen once. The V and J genes are TRBV27 and TRBJ2-1; TRBD2 matches 7 bases. Sequencing was done on a sample of PBMCs or T cells enriched from blood (not recorded which). This clonotype originated in a man aged 25-45 years who had been exposed to COVID-19. CDR3 residues: CASSPDRLAGEQFF. The CDR3 bases are TGTGCCAGCAGTCCGGACCGACTAGCTGGGGAGCAGTTCTTC.